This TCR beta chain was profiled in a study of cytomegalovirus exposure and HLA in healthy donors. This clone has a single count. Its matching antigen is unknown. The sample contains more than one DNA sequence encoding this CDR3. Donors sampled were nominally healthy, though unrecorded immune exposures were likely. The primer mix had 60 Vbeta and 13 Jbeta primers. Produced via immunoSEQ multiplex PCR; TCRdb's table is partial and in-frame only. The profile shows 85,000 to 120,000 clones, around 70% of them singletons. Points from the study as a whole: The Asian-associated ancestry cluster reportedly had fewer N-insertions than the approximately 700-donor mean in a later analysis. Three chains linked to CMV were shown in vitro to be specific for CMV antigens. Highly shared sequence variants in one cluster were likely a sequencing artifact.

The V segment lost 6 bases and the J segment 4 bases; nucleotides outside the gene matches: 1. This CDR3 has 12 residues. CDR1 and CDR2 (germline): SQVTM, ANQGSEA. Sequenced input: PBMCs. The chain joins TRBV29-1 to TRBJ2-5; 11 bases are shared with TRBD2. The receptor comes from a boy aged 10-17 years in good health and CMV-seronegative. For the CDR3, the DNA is TGCAGCGTCCTAGCGGGGGGAGAGACCCAGTACTTC. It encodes CSVLAGGETQYF.